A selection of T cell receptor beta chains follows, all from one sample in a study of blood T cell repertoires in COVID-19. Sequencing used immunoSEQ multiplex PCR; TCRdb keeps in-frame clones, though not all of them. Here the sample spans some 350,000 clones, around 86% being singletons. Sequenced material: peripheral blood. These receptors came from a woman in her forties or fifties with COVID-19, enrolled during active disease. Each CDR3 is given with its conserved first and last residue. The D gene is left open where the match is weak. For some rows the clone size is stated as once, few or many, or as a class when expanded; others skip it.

DNA: TGTGCCAGCAGTCAACGCTCAGGGGAGGGATCGGGCGGCTACACCTTC
CDR3: CASSQRSGEGSGGYTF
D: .
J: TRBJ1-2
size: .
V: TRBV6-2/TRBV6-3

DNA: TGTGCCAGCAGCTTAGTATTGCAGGGGGCGGCGGGCTACACCTTC
CDR3: CASSLVLQGAAGYTF
D: TRBD1
J: TRBJ1-2
size: .
V: TRBV7-8

DNA: TGTGCCACCAGTGAGGCAAGAAGTGACAGGGGCAATCAGCCCCAGCATTTT
CDR3: CATSEARSDRGNQPQHF
D: TRBD1
J: TRBJ1-5
size: .
V: TRBV24-1

DNA: TGTGCCAGTAGTATCGTTCAGGGGGATAATCAGCCCCAGCATTTT
CDR3: CASSIVQGDNQPQHF
D: TRBD1
J: TRBJ1-5
size: once
V: TRBV19

DNA: TGTGCCAGCAGTCTCAGCCTGGCAGGGGGCTACGAGCAGTACTTC
CDR3: CASSLSLAGGYEQYF
D: TRBD1
J: TRBJ2-7
size: .
V: TRBV5-5

DNA: TGTGCCAGCAGGGACGGACAGATGTATAATTCACCCCTCCACTTT
CDR3: CASRDGQMYNSPLHF
D: .
J: TRBJ1-6
size: few
V: TRBV6-5

DNA: TGTGCCAGCAGCTTTCATTGGGGAGCTGGAAACACCATATATTTT
CDR3: CASSFHWGAGNTIYF
D: .
J: TRBJ1-3
size: .
V: TRBV7-9

DNA: TGTGCCAGTAGTCCCTCCCAACAGGGGGCCGGGGAGCTGTTTTTT
CDR3: CASSPSQQGAGELFF
D: TRBD1
J: TRBJ2-2
size: .
V: TRBV19

DNA: TGTGCCAGCTCACGGGACTCGGCGGCCAATGAGCAGTTCTTC
CDR3: CASSRDSAANEQFF
D: .
J: TRBJ2-1
size: .
V: TRBV18

DNA: TGTGCCACCTCCGACGGACAGAACACCGGGGAGCTGTTTTTT
CDR3: CATSDGQNTGELFF
D: .
J: TRBJ2-2
size: once
V: TRBV9

DNA: TGCGCCAGCAGCTCGGGGACTAGCGGGAGTCGCGGAGATACGCAGTATTTT
CDR3: CASSSGTSGSRGDTQYF
D: TRBD2
J: TRBJ2-3
size: .
V: TRBV5-1

DNA: TGTGCCAGCTCAGACCAGGCGGGGGGCAATGAGCAGTTCTTC
CDR3: CASSDQAGGNEQFF
D: TRBD2
J: TRBJ2-1
size: .
V: TRBV18

DNA: TGTGCCAGCAGTGCGGACAGGGTTGAGACCCAGTACTTC
CDR3: CASSADRVETQYF
D: TRBD1
J: TRBJ2-5
size: .
V: TRBV27

DNA: TGTGCCAGTAGTATAAGGGACAGAAATAATTCACCCCTCCACTTT
CDR3: CASSIRDRNNSPLHF
D: TRBD1
J: TRBJ1-6
size: .
V: TRBV19

DNA: TGTGCCAGCAGCTTACAGGGGGCGCAGAGCAATCAGCCCCAGCATTTT
CDR3: CASSLQGAQSNQPQHF
D: TRBD1
J: TRBJ1-5
size: .
V: TRBV7-2

DNA: TGTGCCACCAGTGATTTGAGGGGGAGCAATCAGCCCCAGCATTTT
CDR3: CATSDLRGSNQPQHF
D: .
J: TRBJ1-5
size: .
V: TRBV24-1

DNA: TGTGCCACCGAGGGACAGGGATCGATCTACGAGCAGTACTTC
CDR3: CATEGQGSIYEQYF
D: TRBD1
J: TRBJ2-7
size: once
V: TRBV2

DNA: TGCGCCAGCAGCTTGGGGTGGACAACCGGTGAAAAACTGTTTTTT
CDR3: CASSLGWTTGEKLFF
D: .
J: TRBJ1-4
size: once
V: TRBV5-1

DNA: TGTGCCAGCAGCTTAGCGTCCGGGGTCCGGTCACCCCTCCACTTT
CDR3: CASSLASGVRSPLHF
D: .
J: TRBJ1-6
size: few
V: TRBV7-6

DNA: TGTGCCAGTAGTAAGAGGGACAGGGAAAATTCACCCCTCCACTTT
CDR3: CASSKRDRENSPLHF
D: TRBD1
J: TRBJ1-6
size: .
V: TRBV19

DNA: TGCGCCAGCAGCTCACGGACAGGGACCTATGGCTACACCTTC
CDR3: CASSSRTGTYGYTF
D: TRBD1
J: TRBJ1-2
size: .
V: TRBV5-1